The next 3 T cell receptor beta chains were all read from a single sample in a study of neurological immune-mediated disorders. TCRdb reanalysed the 5' RACE reads using MiXCR and keeps one entry per CDR3 protein. The table has 81,000 or so distinct CDR3 sequences, less than 15% seen once. Regarding time point: longitudinal time-point 2. Sample: PBMCs. The receptors originated from a female donor with HTLV-1-associated myelopathy (HAM/TSP).

This clonotype occurred many times. The J gene is TRBJ2-2, the V gene TRBV18; TRBD1 might be the D (6 bases). This CDR3 has 16 amino acids. V was pared by 3 bases and J by 0 bases, with 11 bases between. Looked up from germline, CDR1 is KGHSH and CDR2 is LQKENI. CDR3 region: CASSPRGHANTGELFF. The CDR3 coding sequence is TGTGCCAGCTCACCCCGGGGACATGCGAACACCGGGGAGCTGTTTTTT.

This clonotype was detected many times. The chain is built from TRBV20-1 and TRBJ1-2; unclear D gene. V was cut by 5 bases and J by 0 bases, with 4 bases left in between. The CDR3 extends over 11 amino acids. CDR1 DFQATT and CDR2 SNEGSKA come from the germline V gene (reference sequence). CDR3 in DNA: TGCAGTGCTGTTGCTAACTATGGCTACACCTTC. This gives the protein CSAVANYGYTF.

The table lists this clonotype with many counts. The V call is TRBV7-2, the J call TRBJ2-3; 7 bases fit TRBD2. The CDR3 totals 15 residues. With V trimmed by 2 bases and J by 1 base, 3 bases remained unmatched. Germline lookup yields CDR1 SGHTA and CDR2 FQGNSA. The CDR3 nucleotides are TGTGCCAGCAGCTTATCTAGCGGTCGCACAGATACGCAGTATTTT. Translating it yields CASSLSSGRTDTQYF.